This paragraph covers one T cell receptor beta chain sequence. Trimming left V 3 bases short and J 6 bases short, with 11 bases between. The CDR3 is made up of 13 amino acids. Germline CDR1 and CDR2: SNHLY and FYNNEI. TCRdb fed the RT-PCR reads into MiXCR, producing one record per CDR3 protein. Among about 680,000 distinct CDR3 sequences, 14% were seen once, and the ten largest hold 3% to 4.5%. V usage is TRBV2 and J usage is TRBJ1-1, with D uncertain. Sequencing was carried out using memory CD4+ T cells from blood. This clonotype originated in a female donor in good health, serving as a healthy control. The CDR3 region has the DNA TGTGCCAGCAGTGACGGACGGGTCTCTGAAGCTTTCTTT. Its translation is CASSDGRVSEAFF. The full variable domain, its missing parts supplied by reference TRBV2 and TRBJ1-1, is EPEVTQTPSHQVTQMGQEVILRCVPISNHLYFYWYRQILGQKVEFLVSFYNNEISEKSEIFDDQFSVERPDGSNFTLKIRSTKLEDSAMYFCASSDGRVSEAFFGQGTRLTVV.